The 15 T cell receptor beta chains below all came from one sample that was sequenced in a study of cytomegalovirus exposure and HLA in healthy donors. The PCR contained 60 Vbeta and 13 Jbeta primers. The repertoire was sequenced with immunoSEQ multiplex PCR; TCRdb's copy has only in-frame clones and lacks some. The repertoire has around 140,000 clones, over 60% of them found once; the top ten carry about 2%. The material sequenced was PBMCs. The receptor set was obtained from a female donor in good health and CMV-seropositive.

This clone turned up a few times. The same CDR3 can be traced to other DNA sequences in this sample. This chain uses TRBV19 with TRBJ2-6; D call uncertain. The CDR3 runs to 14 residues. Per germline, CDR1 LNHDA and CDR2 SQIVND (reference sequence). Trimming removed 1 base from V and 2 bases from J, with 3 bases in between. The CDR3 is CASSIGAGANVLTF. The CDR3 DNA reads TGTGCCAGTAGTATAGGAGCTGGGGCCAACGTCCTGACTTTC.

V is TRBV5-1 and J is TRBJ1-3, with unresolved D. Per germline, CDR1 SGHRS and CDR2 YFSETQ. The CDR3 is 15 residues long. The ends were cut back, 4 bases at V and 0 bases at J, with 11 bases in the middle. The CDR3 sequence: CASSAGDYSGNTIYF. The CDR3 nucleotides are TGCGCCAGCAGCGCAGGCGATTACTCTGGAAACACCATATATTTT.

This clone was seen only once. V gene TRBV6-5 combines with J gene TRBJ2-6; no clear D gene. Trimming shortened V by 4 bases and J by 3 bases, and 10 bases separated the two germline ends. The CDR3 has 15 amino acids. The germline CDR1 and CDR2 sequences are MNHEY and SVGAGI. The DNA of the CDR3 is TGTGCCAGCAGTTTCCAGTTATATGGGGCCAACGTCCTGACTTTC. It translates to CASSFQLYGANVLTF.

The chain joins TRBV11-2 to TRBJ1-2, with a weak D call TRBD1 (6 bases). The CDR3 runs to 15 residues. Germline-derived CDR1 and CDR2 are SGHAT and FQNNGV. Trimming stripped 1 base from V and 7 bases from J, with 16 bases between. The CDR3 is CASSLVGQGPSGYTF. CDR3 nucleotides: TGTGCCAGCAGCTTAGTGGGTCAGGGGCCAAGTGGCTACACCTTC.

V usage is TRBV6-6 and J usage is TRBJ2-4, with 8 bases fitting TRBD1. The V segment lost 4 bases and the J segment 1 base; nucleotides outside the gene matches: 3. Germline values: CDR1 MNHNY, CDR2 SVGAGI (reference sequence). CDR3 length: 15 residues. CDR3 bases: TGTGCCAGCAGTTCCTCAGGGGGCGCCAAAAACATTCAGTACTTC. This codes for CASSSSGGAKNIQYF.

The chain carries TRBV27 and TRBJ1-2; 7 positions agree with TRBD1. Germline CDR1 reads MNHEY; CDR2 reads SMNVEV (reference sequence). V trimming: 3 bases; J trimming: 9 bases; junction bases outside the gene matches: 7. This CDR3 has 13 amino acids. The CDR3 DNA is TGTGCCAGCAGTTTTGTGACAGGGTCTAGCTACACCTTC. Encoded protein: CASSFVTGSSYTF.

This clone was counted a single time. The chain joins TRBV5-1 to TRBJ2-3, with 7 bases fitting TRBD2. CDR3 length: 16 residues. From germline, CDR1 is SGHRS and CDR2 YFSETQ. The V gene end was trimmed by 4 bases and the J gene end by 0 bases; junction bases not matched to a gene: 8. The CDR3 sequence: CASSAQRGTSTDTQYF. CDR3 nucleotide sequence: TGCGCCAGCAGCGCCCAGCGGGGAACTAGCACAGATACGCAGTATTTT.

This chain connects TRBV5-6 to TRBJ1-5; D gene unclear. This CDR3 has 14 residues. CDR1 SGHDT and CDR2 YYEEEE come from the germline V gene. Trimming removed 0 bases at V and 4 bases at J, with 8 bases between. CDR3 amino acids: CASSLAGYNQPQHF. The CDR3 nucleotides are TGTGCCAGCAGCTTGGCCGGGTATAATCAGCCCCAGCATTTT. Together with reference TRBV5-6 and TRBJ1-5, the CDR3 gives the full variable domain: DAGVTQSPTHLIKTRGQQVTLRCSPKSGHDTVSWYQQALGQGPQFIFQYYEEEERQRGNFPDRFSGHQFPNYSSELNVNALLLGDSALYLCASSLAGYNQPQHFGDGTRLSIL.

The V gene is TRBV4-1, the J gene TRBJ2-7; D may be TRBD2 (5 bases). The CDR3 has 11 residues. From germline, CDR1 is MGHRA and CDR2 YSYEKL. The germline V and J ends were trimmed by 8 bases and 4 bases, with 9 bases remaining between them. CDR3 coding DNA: TGCGCCAGCGGAACTAGTTACGAGCAGTACTTC. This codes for CASGTSYEQYF.

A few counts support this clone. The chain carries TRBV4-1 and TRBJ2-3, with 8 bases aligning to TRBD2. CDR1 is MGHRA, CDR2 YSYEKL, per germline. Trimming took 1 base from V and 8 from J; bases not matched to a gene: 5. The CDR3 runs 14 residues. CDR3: CASSQGSGGATQYF. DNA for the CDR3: TGCGCCAGCAGCCAAGGATCGGGGGGGGCTACGCAGTATTTT.

The CDR3 is CASREGTVQETQYF. The CDR3 region has the DNA TGTGCCAGCAGGGAGGGGACAGTTCAGGAGACCCAGTACTTC. This rearrangement joins TRBV7-9 to TRBJ2-5, with D possibly TRBD1 on 7 matching bases. CDR3 length: 14 amino acids. Per germline, CDR1 SEHNR and CDR2 FQNEAQ (reference sequence). Trimming removed 6 bases at V and 5 bases at J, with 16 bases between.

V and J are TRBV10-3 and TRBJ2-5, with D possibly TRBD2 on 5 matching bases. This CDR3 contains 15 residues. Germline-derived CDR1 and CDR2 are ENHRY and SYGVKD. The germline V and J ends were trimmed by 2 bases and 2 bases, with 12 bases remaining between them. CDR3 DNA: TGTGCCATCAGTGAGAAACGCGGAGGACAAGAGACCCAGTACTTC. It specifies CAISEKRGGQETQYF.

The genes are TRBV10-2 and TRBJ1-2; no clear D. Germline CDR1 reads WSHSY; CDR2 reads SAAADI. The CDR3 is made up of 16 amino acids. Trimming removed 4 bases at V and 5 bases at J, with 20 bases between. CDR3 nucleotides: TGCGCCAGCAGTGCTGGTTTTGGAGGGATTGGGTATGGCTACACCTTC. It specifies CASSAGFGGIGYGYTF.

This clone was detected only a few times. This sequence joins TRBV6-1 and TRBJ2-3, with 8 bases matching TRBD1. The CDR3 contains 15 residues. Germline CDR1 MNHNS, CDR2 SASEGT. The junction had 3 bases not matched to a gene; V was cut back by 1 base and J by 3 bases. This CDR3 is CASSEDRGLTDTQYF. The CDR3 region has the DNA TGTGCCAGCAGTGAAGACAGGGGGTTGACAGATACGCAGTATTTT.

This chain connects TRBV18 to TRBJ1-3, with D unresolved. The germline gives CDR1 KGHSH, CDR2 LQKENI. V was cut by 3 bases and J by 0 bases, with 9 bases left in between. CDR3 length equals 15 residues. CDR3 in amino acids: CASSPVGDSGNTIYF. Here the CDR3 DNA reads TGTGCCAGCTCACCTGTAGGAGACTCTGGAAACACCATATATTTT.